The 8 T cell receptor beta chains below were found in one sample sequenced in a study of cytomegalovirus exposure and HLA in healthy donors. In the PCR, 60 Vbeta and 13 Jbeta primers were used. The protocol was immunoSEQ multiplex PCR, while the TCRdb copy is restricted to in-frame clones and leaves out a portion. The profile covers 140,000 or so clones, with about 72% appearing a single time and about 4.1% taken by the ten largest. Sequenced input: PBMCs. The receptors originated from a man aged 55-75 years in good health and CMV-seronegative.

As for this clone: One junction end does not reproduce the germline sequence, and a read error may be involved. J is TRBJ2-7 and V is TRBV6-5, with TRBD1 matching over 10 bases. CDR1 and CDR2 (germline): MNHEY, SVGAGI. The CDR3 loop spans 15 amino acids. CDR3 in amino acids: CAGSPDRGLPYEQYF. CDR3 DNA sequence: TGTGCCGGCAGTCCGGACAGGGGGTTACCCTACGAGCAGTACTTC.

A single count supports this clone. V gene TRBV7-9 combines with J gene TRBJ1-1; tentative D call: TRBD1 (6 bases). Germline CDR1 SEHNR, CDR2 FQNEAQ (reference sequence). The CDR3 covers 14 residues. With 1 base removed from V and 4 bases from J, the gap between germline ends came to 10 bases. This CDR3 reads CASSLEGRGTEAFF. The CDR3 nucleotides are TGTGCCAGCAGCTTAGAGGGCAGGGGCACTGAAGCTTTCTTT.

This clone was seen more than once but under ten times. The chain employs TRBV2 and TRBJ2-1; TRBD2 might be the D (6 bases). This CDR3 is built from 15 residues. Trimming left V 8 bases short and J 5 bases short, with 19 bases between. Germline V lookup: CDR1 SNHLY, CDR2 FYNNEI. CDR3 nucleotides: TGTGCCAGCGAGTCCCAGCGACTAGGGAACAATGAGCAGTTCTTC. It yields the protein CASESQRLGNNEQFF.

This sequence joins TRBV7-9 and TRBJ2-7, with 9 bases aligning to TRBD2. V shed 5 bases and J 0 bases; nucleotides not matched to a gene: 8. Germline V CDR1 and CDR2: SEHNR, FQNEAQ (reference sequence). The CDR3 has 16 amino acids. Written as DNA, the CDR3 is TGTGCCAGCAGCCCGCGGACTAGCGCGTACTCCTACGAGCAGTACTTC. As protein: CASSPRTSAYSYEQYF.

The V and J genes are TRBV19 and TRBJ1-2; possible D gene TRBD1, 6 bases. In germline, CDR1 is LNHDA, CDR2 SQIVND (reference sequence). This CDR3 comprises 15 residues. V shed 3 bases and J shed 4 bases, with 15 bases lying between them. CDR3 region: CASSITGPPPYGYTF. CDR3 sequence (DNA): TGTGCCAGTAGTATCACAGGGCCTCCACCCTATGGCTACACCTTC.

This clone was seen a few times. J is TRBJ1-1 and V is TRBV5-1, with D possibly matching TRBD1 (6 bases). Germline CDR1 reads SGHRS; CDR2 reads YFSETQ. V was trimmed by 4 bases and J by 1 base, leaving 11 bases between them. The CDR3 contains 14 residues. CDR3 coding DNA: TGCGCCAGCAGCCGAGACAGGTCGAACACTGAAGCTTTCTTT. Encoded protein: CASSRDRSNTEAFF.

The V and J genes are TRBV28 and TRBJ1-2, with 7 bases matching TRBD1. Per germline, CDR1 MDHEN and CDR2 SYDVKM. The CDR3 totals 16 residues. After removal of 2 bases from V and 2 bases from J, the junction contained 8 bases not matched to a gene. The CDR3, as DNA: TGTGCCAGCAGTTTAGTACAGGGGATTATGAACTATGGCTACACCTTC. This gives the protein CASSLVQGIMNYGYTF.

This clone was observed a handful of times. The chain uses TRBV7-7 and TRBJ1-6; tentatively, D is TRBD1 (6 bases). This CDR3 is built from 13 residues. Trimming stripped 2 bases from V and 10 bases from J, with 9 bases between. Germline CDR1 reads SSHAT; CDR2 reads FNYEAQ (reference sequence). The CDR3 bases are TGTGCCAGCAGCTTATCAGGGGACTCACCCCTCCACTTT. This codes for CASSLSGDSPLHF. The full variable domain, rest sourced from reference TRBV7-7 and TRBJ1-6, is GAGVSQSPRYKVTKRGQDVTLRCDPISSHATLYWYQQALGQGPEFLTYFNYEAQPDKSGLPSDRFSAERPEGSISTLTIQRTEQRDSAMYRCASSLSGDSPLHFGNGTRLTVT.